The following is a T cell receptor beta chain sequence with its context. Clones were sequenced by immunoSEQ multiplex PCR, and TCRdb holds only the in-frame ones, with some missing. The table has a few hundred thousand clones, approximately 88% seen once. This record comes from a study of blood T cell repertoires in COVID-19. The overall study: Acute and convalescent COVID-19 specimens originated in the United States, Italy and Spain.

V was clipped by 3 bases and J by 4 bases; unmatched bases: 3. Germline-derived CDR1 and CDR2 are SGHTA and FQGNSA. This CDR3 region has 17 residues. The V call is TRBV7-2, the J call TRBJ2-1, with TRBD2 identical over 16 bases. Input material: PBMCs or T cells enriched from blood (not recorded which). The clonotype originates from a woman aged 40 to 49 with acute COVID-19. CDR3 region: CASSLGLAGGPYNEQFF. The CDR3 nucleotides are TGTGCCAGCAGCTTGGGACTAGCGGGAGGGCCGTACAATGAGCAGTTCTTC.